These 11 T cell receptor beta chains originate from one sample sequenced in a study of Ad26.COV2.S vaccination and SARS-CoV-2 variants. Treatment here: roughly 18 received Ad26.COV2.S at low or high dose, single or two shots; about 5 received placebo; per-sample allocation not given. Samples analyzed were those drawn on day 63 after the first vaccine or placebo injection. Method: immunoSEQ multiplex PCR; TCRdb's copy keeps in-frame clones and lacks some. The sample yields approximately 300,000 clones, about 85% seen once. Sample: peripheral blood, taken in a trial of Ad26.COV2.S vaccine versus placebo. These receptors all come from a person aged 18 to 59 who received the Ad26.COV2.S COVID-19 vaccine or a placebo.

The CDR3 DNA reads TGTGCCATCAGTGACAGAGCCTACGAGCAGTACTTC. It yields the protein CAISDRAYEQYF. The chain combines TRBV10-3 with TRBJ2-7; D unclear. Trimming removed 3 bases from V and 2 bases from J, with 5 bases in between. Germline CDR1 ENHRY, CDR2 SYGVKD. The CDR3 spans 12 residues.

The rearrangement joins TRBV4-2 to TRBJ2-5; D is possibly TRBD1 or TRBD2 (5 bases each). Germline CDR1 LGHNA, CDR2 YNFKEQ. The CDR3 is 14 residues long. The V gene lost 6 bases and the J gene lost 5 bases, with 16 bases spanning the gap. CDR3 residues: CASRHPGPGETQYF. DNA for the CDR3: TGTGCCAGCAGGCACCCGGGGCCAGGGGAGACCCAGTACTTC.

This clone came up once. The CDR3 spells CASSELGSTYGYTF. DNA for the CDR3: TGTGCCAGCAGTGAATTGGGCAGTACTTATGGCTACACCTTC. The gene calls are TRBV6-1 and TRBJ1-2; D is ambiguous. The V and J ends lost 2 bases and 5 bases respectively, with 12 bases between them. CDR1 MNHNS and CDR2 SASEGT come from the germline V gene. The CDR3 loop spans 14 amino acids.

The V call is TRBV7-9, the J call TRBJ1-2; 9 bases fit TRBD1. Germline-derived CDR1 and CDR2 are SEHNR and FQNEAQ (reference sequence). V trimming: 5 bases; J trimming: 6 bases; junction bases outside the gene matches: 7. The CDR3 loop spans 14 amino acids. Here the CDR3 reads CASSTRGQGNGYTF. The CDR3 nucleotides are TGTGCCAGCAGCACACGGGGACAGGGTAATGGCTACACCTTC.

The chain is built from TRBV7-9 and TRBJ2-7, with D possibly called TRBD1 or TRBD2 (6 bases each). V was pared by 2 bases and J by 4 bases, with 24 bases between. CDR3 length: 18 amino acids. Looked up from germline, CDR1 is SEHNR and CDR2 is FQNEAQ (reference sequence). Here the CDR3 reads CASSLTGALRVDPYEQYF. The CDR3 DNA sequence: TGTGCCAGCAGCTTAACGGGGGCTTTGAGGGTGGACCCGTACGAGCAGTACTTC.

This clone was detected a few times. The J gene is TRBJ1-2, the V gene TRBV14, with D perhaps TRBD1 (6 bases). Germline V gene lookup returns CDR1 SGHDN and CDR2 FVKESK. With 1 base removed from V and 8 bases from J, the gap between germline ends came to 17 bases. CDR3 length: 15 residues. The CDR3 region is CASSQAGTKGQGYTF. In nucleotides, the CDR3 is TGTGCCAGCAGCCAAGCCGGGACAAAGGGGCAGGGCTACACCTTC.

V and J are TRBV12-3 or TRBV12-4 and TRBJ1-1; 7 bases agree with TRBD1. V gave up 2 bases and J gave up 7 bases; unmatched junction bases: 4. CDR3 length equals 13 residues. CDR3 in DNA: TGTGCCAGCAGTTTAAATAGGGGGCTTGAAGCTTTCTTT. It specifies CASSLNRGLEAFF.

This chain joins TRBV19 and TRBJ2-5; 9 positions match TRBD2. Germline V gives CDR1 LNHDA, CDR2 SQIVND (reference sequence). Trimming took 5 bases from V and 4 from J; bases not matched to a gene: 8. The CDR3 loop spans 15 amino acids. CDR3 region: CASSPSGGFSETQYF. CDR3 sequence (DNA): TGTGCCAGTAGTCCCAGCGGGGGGTTTTCAGAGACCCAGTACTTC. Together with reference TRBV19 and TRBJ2-5, the CDR3 gives the full variable domain: DGGITQSPKYLFRKEGQNVTLSCEQNLNHDAMYWYRQDPGQGLRLIYYSQIVNDFQKGDIAEGYSVSREKKESFPLTVTSAQKNPTAFYLCASSPSGGFSETQYFGPGTRLLVL.

The chain couples TRBV11-3 to TRBJ2-1; no clear D. From germline, CDR1 is SGHNT and CDR2 YENEEA. This CDR3 contains 13 residues. With 1 base removed from V and 7 bases from J, the gap between germline ends came to 8 bases. This chain's CDR3 is CASSLGSANEQFF. CDR3 nucleotides: TGTGCCAGCAGCTTAGGCTCAGCGAATGAGCAGTTCTTC.

The chain employs TRBV6-4 and TRBJ2-1; D not certain. The CDR3 has 15 amino acids. Germline lookup yields CDR1 MRHNA and CDR2 SNTAGT. Trimming left V 6 bases short and J 0 bases short, with 12 bases between. The CDR3 region has the DNA TGTGCCAGCAGGACCAGCTCTACCTCCTACAATGAGCAGTTCTTC. The encoded protein is CASRTSSTSYNEQFF.

The rearrangement uses TRBV7-3 and TRBJ2-3, with TRBD1 matching over 10 bases. The V and J ends lost 5 bases and 4 bases, in that order; junction bases with no gene match: 9. CDR1 SGHTA and CDR2 FQGTGA come from the germline V gene. The CDR3 is made up of 16 amino acids. CDR3 DNA sequence: TGTGCCAGCAGCCCCACCGGGACAGGGGCTCCAGATACGCAGTATTTT. The encoded protein is CASSPTGTGAPDTQYF.